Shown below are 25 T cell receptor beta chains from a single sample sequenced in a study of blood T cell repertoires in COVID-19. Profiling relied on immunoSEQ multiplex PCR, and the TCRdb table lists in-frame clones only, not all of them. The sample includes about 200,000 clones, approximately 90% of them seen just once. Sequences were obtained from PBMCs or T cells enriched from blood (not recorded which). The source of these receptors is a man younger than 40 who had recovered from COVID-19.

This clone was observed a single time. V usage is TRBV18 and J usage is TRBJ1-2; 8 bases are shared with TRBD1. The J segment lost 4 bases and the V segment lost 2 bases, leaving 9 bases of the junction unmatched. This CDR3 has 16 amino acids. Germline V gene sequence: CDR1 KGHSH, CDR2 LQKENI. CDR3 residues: CASSPLLGQDLYGYTF. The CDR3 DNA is TGTGCCAGCTCACCATTACTGGGACAGGACCTCTATGGCTACACCTTC. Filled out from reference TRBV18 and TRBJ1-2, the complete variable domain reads NAGVMQNPRHLVRRRGQEARLRCSPMKGHSHVYWYRQLPEEGLKFMVYLQKENIIDESGMPKERFSAEFPKEGPSILRIQQVVRGDSAAYFCASSPLLGQDLYGYTFGSGTRLTVV.

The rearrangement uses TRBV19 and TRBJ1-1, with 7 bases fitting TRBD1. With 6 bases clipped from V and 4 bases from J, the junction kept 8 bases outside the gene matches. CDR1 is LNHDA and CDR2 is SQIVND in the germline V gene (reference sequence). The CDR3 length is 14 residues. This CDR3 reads CASRTDRVSTEAFF. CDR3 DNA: TGTGCCAGTAGAACTGACAGGGTGTCCACTGAAGCTTTCTTT.

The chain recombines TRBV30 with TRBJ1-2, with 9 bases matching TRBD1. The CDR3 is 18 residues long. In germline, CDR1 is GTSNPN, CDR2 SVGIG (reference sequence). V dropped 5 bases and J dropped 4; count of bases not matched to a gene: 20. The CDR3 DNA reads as TGTGCCTGGGTGATCGAGGGACAGGGTATGTTGTCTACCTATGGCTACACCTTC. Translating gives CAWVIEGQGMLSTYGYTF.

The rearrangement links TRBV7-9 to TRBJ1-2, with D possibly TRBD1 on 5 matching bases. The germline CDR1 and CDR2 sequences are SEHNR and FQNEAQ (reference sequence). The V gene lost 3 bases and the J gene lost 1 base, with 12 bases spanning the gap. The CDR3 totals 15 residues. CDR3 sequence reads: CASSFSAGRNYGYTF. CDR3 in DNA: TGTGCCAGCAGCTTTTCCGCAGGGCGTAACTATGGCTACACCTTC. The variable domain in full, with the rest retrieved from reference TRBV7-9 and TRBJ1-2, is DTGVSQNPRHKITKRGQNVTFRCDPISEHNRLYWYRQTLGQGPEFLTYFQNEAQLEKSRLLSDRFSAERPKGSFSTLEIQRTEQGDSAMYLCASSFSAGRNYGYTFGSGTRLTVV.

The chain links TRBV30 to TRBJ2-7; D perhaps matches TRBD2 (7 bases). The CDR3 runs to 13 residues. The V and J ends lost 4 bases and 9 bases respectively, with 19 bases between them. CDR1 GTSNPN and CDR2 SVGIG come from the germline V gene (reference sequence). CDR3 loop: CAWTRGAPIGQYF. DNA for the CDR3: TGTGCCTGGACTCGGGGGGCGCCCATAGGGCAGTACTTC.

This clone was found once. In nucleotides, the CDR3 is TGTGCCAGCTCAGGGGCGGGAAACACCATATATTTT. Encoded protein: CASSGAGNTIYF. This chain connects TRBV19 to TRBJ1-3; tentatively, D is TRBD1 (6 bases). Germline V gene data show CDR1 as LNHDA and CDR2 as SQIVND (reference sequence). Trimming took 9 bases from V and 4 from J, leaving 10 bases between them. The CDR3 is made up of 12 amino acids.

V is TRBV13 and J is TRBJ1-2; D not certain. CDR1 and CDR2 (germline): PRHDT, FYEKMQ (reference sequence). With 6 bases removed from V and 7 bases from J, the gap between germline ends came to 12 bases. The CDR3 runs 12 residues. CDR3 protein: CASSYRFGGYTF. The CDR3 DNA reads TGTGCCAGCAGTTACCGATTCGGTGGCTACACCTTC.

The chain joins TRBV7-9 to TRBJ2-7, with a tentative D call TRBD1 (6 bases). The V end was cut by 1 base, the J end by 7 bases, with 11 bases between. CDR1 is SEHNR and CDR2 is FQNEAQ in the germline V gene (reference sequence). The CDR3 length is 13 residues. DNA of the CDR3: TGTGCCAGCAGCTTAGACAGGGATGGTGAGCAGTACTTC. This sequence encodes CASSLDRDGEQYF.

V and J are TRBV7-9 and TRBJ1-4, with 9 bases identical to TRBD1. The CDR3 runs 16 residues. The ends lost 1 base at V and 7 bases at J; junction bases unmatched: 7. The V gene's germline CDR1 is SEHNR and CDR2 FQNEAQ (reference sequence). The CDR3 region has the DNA TGTGCCAGCAGCTTAGATCCGGGACAGGGACGTGAAAAACTGTTTTTT. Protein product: CASSLDPGQGREKLFF. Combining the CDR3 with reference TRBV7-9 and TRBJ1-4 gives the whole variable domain DTGVSQNPRHKITKRGQNVTFRCDPISEHNRLYWYRQTLGQGPEFLTYFQNEAQLEKSRLLSDRFSAERPKGSFSTLEIQRTEQGDSAMYLCASSLDPGQGREKLFFGSGTQLSVL.

CDR3 in amino acids: CASSSGNYGYTF. As DNA, the CDR3 is TGCGCCAGCAGCTCAGGAAACTATGGCTACACCTTC. The V call is TRBV5-1, the J call TRBJ1-2; D call uncertain. Germline lookup yields CDR1 SGHRS and CDR2 YFSETQ. The length of the CDR3 is 12 residues. V dropped 3 bases and J dropped 2 bases, with 5 bases sitting between them.

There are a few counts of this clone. As DNA, the CDR3 is TGTGCCAGCTCACCATTAAAGGGGCAGACTGAAGCTTTCTTT. It yields the protein CASSPLKGQTEAFF. V is TRBV18 and J is TRBJ1-1; the D gene is possibly TRBD1 (5 bases). The CDR3 consists of 14 residues. V lost 2 bases, J lost 5 bases, and 12 bases lay in between. The germline CDR1 and CDR2 sequences are KGHSH and LQKENI.

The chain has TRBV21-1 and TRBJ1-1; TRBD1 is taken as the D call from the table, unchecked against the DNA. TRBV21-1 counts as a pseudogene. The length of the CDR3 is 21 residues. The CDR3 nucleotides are TGTGCCAGCAGCAAAGCGCTTTCCCCCTTGGTAGACAGGGGGCTTAGGGCTGAAGCTTTCTTT. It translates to CASSKALSPLVDRGLRAEAFF.

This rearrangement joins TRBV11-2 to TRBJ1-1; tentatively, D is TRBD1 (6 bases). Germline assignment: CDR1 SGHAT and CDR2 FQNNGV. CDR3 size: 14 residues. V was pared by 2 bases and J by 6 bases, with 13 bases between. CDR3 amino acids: CASSLTQGGAEAFF. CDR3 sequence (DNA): TGTGCCAGCAGCTTAACACAGGGTGGTGCTGAAGCTTTCTTT.

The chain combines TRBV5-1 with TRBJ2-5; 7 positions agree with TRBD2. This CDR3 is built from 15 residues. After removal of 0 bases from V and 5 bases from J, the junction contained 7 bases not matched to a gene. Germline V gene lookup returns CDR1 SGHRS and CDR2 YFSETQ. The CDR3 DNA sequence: TGCGCCAGCAGCTTGGAACTAGCGTTGCGGGAGACCCAGTACTTC. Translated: CASSLELALRETQYF.

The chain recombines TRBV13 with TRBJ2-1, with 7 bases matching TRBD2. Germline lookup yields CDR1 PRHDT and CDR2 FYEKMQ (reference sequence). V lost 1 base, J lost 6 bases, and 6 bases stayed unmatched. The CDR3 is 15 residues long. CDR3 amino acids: CASSLVGTKLNEQFF. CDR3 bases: TGTGCCAGCAGCTTAGTCGGGACTAAGCTCAATGAGCAGTTCTTC.

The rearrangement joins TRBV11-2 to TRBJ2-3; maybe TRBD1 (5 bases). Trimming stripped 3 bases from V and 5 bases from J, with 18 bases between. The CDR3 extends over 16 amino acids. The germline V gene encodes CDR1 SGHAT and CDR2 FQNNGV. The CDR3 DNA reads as TGTGCCAGCAGCTTTCGGCAGGGCTATCTTATAGATACGCAGTATTTT. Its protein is CASSFRQGYLIDTQYF.

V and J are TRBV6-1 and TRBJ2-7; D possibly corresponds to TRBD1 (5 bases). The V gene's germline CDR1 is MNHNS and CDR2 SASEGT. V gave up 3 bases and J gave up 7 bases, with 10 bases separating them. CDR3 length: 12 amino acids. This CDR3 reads CASSDRVSEQYF. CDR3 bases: TGTGCCAGCAGTGACAGGGTGAGTGAGCAGTACTTC.

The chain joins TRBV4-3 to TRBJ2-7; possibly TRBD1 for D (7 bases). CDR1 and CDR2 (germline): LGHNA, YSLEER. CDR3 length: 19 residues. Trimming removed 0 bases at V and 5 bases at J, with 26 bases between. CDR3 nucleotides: TGCGCCAGCAGCCAAGACGGCCCGAGGACGGCAGGGGGGTTTGACGAGCAGTACTTC. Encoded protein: CASSQDGPRTAGGFDEQYF.

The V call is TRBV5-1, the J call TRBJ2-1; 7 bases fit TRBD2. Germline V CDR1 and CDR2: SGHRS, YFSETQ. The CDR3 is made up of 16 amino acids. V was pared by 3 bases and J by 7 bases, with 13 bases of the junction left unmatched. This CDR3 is CASSSGGLVNRNEQFF. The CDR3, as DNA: TGCGCCAGCAGCTCTGGTGGACTAGTAAACCGTAATGAGCAGTTCTTC.

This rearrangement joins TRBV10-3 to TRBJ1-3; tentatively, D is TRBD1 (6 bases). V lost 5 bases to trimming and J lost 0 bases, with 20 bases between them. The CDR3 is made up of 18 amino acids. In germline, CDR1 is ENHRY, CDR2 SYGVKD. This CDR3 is CAISSATTGPHSGNTIYF. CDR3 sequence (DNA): TGTGCCATCAGTTCAGCCACAACAGGGCCTCACTCTGGAAACACCATATATTTT.

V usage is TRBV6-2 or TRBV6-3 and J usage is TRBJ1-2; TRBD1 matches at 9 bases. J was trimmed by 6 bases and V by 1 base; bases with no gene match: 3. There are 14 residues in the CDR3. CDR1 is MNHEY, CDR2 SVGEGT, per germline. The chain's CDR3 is CASSYWRTGDGYTF. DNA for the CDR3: TGTGCCAGCAGTTACTGGAGGACAGGGGATGGCTACACCTTC.

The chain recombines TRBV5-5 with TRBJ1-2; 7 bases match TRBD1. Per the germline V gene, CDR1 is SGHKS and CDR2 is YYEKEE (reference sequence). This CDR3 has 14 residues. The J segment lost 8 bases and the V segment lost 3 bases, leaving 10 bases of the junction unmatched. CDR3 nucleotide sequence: TGTGCCAGCAGCTCCTACTCAGGGGGTTGGGGCTACACCTTC. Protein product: CASSSYSGGWGYTF. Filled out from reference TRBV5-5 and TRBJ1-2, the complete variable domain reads DAGVTQSPTHLIKTRGQQVTLRCSPISGHKSVSWYQQVLGQGPQFIFQYYEKEERGRGNFPDRFSARQFPNYSSELNVNALLLGDSALYLCASSSYSGGWGYTFGSGTRLTVV.

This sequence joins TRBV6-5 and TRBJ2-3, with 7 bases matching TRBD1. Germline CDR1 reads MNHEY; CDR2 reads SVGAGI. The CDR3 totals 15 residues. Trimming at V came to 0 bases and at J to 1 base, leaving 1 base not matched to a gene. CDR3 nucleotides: TGTGCCAGCAGTTACTCTGGGACAGGCACAGATACGCAGTATTTT. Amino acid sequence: CASSYSGTGTDTQYF.

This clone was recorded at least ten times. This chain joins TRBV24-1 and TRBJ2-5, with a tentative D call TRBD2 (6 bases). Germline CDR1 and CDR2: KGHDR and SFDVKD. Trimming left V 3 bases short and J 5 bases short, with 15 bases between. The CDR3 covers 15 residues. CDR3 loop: CATSDPLSGQETQYF. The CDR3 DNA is TGTGCCACCAGTGATCCTCTCAGCGGGCAGGAGACCCAGTACTTC.

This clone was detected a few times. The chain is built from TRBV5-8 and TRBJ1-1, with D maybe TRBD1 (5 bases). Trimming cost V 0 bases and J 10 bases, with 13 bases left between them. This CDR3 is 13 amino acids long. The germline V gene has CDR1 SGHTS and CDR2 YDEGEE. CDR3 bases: TGTGCCAGCAGCTTGGAGGGGTACGGGGGAGCTTTCTTT. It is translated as CASSLEGYGGAFF.